Each of the 11 T cell receptor beta chains below was sequenced from the same sample in a study of CD8 T cells in ankylosing spondylitis. TCRdb reprocessed the 5' RACE reads with MiXCR, giving one entry per CDR3 protein. In the table there are about 250,000 distinct CDR3 sequences, 15% to 20% of which are singletons. Sample: blood, either unsorted or a sorted T cell fraction (not recorded which). Source of these receptors: a male donor with ankylosing spondylitis or in good health (not recorded which).

This clonotype was counted between two and nine times. V and J are TRBV11-3 and TRBJ2-2; D not certain. V dropped 4 bases and J dropped 3 bases, with 6 bases sitting between them. The CDR3 extends over 13 amino acids. Germline V gene data show CDR1 as SGHNT and CDR2 as YENEEA. CDR3 in amino acids: CASSSTDTGELFF. The CDR3 DNA is TGTGCCAGCAGCTCCACCGACACCGGGGAGCTGTTTTTT.

The rearrangement links TRBV20-1 to TRBJ2-7; TRBD2 matches 12 bases. CDR1 DFQATT and CDR2 SNEGSKA come from the germline V gene (reference sequence). Unmatched junction bases numbered 4, after V lost 0 bases and J lost 4 bases. The CDR3 is made up of 15 amino acids. CDR3 DNA sequence: TGCAGTGCTAGAGAGACTAGCGGGAGATCTTACGAGCAGTACTTC. Its protein is CSARETSGRSYEQYF.

The chain uses TRBV30 and TRBJ2-5; D ambiguous. Germline assignment: CDR1 GTSNPN and CDR2 SVGIG (reference sequence). Trimming took 4 bases from V and 2 from J, leaving 14 bases between them. The CDR3 totals 14 residues. In DNA form, the CDR3 reads TGTGCCTGGAATCCAGGCCTCCCTCAAGAGACCCAGTACTTC. Residues: CAWNPGLPQETQYF.

CDR3 amino acids: CAIGNTNYGYTF. The CDR3 DNA reads TGTGCCATTGGGAACACTAACTATGGCTACACCTTC. V gene TRBV12-3 or TRBV12-4 combines with J gene TRBJ1-2; D not resolved. The CDR3 extends over 12 amino acids. V was cut by 10 bases and J by 0 bases, with 9 bases left in between.

In its sample, this clonotype was seen a few times. The chain carries TRBV29-1 and TRBJ2-5; D uncertain. Trimming took off 1 base at V and 2 bases at J, with 17 bases between the two ends. The CDR3 length is 16 residues. The germline V gene encodes CDR1 SQVTM and CDR2 ANQGSEA. CDR3 sequence reads: CSVEGTGRVGQETQYF. The CDR3 DNA reads as TGCAGCGTTGAAGGGACCGGACGGGTGGGTCAAGAGACCCAGTACTTC.

In this sample, this clonotype turned up a few times. This chain links TRBV11-2 with TRBJ2-7; D unresolved. The CDR3 runs 13 residues. Germline V CDR1 and CDR2: SGHAT, FQNNGV. V was shortened by 6 bases and J by 4 bases, with 13 bases between the two germline ends. CDR3 bases: TGTGCCAGCAGTCTAGATCCTGGTTACGAGCAGTACTTC. Protein: CASSLDPGYEQYF. The full variable domain, completed using reference TRBV11-2 and TRBJ2-7, is EAGVAQSPRYKIIEKRQSVAFWCNPISGHATLYWYQQILGQGPKLLIQFQNNGVVDDSQLPKDRFSAERLKGVDSTLKIQPAKLEDSAVYLCASSLDPGYEQYFGPGTRLTVT.

This clonotype is deemed medium-sized. The chain recombines TRBV20-1 with TRBJ2-1; perhaps TRBD2 as D (6 bases). The CDR3 consists of 13 residues. The V and J ends lost 3 bases and 0 bases respectively, with 6 bases between them. Germline V CDR1 and CDR2: DFQATT, SNEGSKA (reference sequence). The chain's CDR3 is CSASGSSYNEQFF. The CDR3 DNA reads TGCAGTGCTAGCGGGAGCTCCTACAATGAGCAGTTCTTC.

This clonotype was counted many times. This rearrangement joins TRBV29-1 to TRBJ2-3; TRBD2 matches at 8 bases. Germline values: CDR1 SQVTM, CDR2 ANQGSEA. The CDR3 has 13 residues. V was clipped by 6 bases and J by 2 bases; unmatched bases: 4. The chain's CDR3 is CSVTSANTDTQYF. DNA for the CDR3: TGCAGCGTGACTAGCGCTAACACAGATACGCAGTATTTT.

This clonotype came up many times. CDR3 region: CASTADPPELNEQFF. The CDR3 nucleotides read TGTGCCAGCACCGCAGATCCCCCGGAGCTCAATGAGCAGTTCTTC. The chain combines TRBV28 with TRBJ2-1; D uncertain. Trimming pared 7 bases from V and 6 bases from J, leaving 19 bases between. The length of the CDR3 is 15 residues. Germline CDR1 MDHEN, CDR2 SYDVKM.

This clonotype was seen repeatedly, ten times or more. The V gene is TRBV4-2, the J gene TRBJ2-7; the match to TRBD1 covers 8 bases. The CDR3 is 15 residues long. CDR1 is LGHNA and CDR2 is YNFKEQ in the germline V gene. With 1 base clipped from V and 4 bases from J, the junction kept 6 bases outside the gene matches. CDR3 DNA sequence: TGTGCCAGCAGCCAAGGGACAGGGTCTGGGTACGAGCAGTACTTC. As protein: CASSQGTGSGYEQYF.

The chain carries TRBV7-8 and TRBJ2-1; 14 bases map to TRBD2. Looked up from germline, CDR1 is SGHVS and CDR2 is FQNEAQ. V gave up 5 bases and J gave up 6 bases; unmatched junction bases: 9. This CDR3 spans 17 amino acids. This CDR3 is CASSRPTSGRGSNEQFF. In nucleotides, the CDR3 is TGTGCCAGCAGCCGGCCGACTAGCGGGAGGGGAAGCAATGAGCAGTTCTTC.